These T cell receptor beta chains were read from a single sample in a study of T cells in Graves' hyperthyroidism and ophthalmopathy. MiXCR was run by TCRdb on the multiplex PCR reads, yielding one entry per CDR3 protein. The table has 300,000 to 350,000 distinct CDR3 sequences, 15% to 20% seen once. The specimen sequenced was blood. These receptor sequences come from a woman between 35 and 50 years old with Graves' ophthalmopathy. CDR3s include the opening cysteine and the closing phenylalanine or tryptophan. Each record gives: CDR3 protein, CDR3 DNA, J gene, D gene, clone size, V gene. A D gene is named only where the DNA matches it firmly. Rows may omit the clone size; those that give it use once, few, many or a size class.

CDR3 protein: CASTRGSAYEQYF; CDR3 DNA: TGTGCCAGCACCCGAGGGAGTGCCTACGAGCAGTACTTC; J gene: TRBJ2-7; D gene: NA; clone size: many; V gene: TRBV6-5
CDR3 protein: CASSLLQPRDASNQPQHF; CDR3 DNA: TGTGCCAGCAGTTTACTACAGCCGAGGGATGCAAGCAATCAGCCCCAGCATTTT; J gene: TRBJ1-5; D gene: NA; clone size: many; V gene: TRBV27
CDR3 protein: CASSLETGGVVNTGELFF; CDR3 DNA: TGTGCCAGCAGCTTGGAGACAGGGGGCGTAGTAAACACCGGGGAGCTGTTTTTT; J gene: TRBJ2-2; D gene: TRBD1; clone size: many; V gene: TRBV5-6
CDR3 protein: CASSSLADEETQYF; CDR3 DNA: TGTGCCAGTAGTTCTCTCGCGGATGAAGAGACCCAGTACTTC; J gene: TRBJ2-5; D gene: NA; clone size: many; V gene: TRBV19
CDR3 protein: CASSQTGSTEAFF; CDR3 DNA: TGTGCCAGCAGTCAGACGGGGAGCACTGAAGCTTTCTTT; J gene: TRBJ1-1; D gene: NA; clone size: many; V gene: TRBV27
CDR3 protein: CASSLTSGRVSTGELFF; CDR3 DNA: TGTGCCAGCAGCCTCACTAGCGGGAGGGTGAGCACCGGGGAGCTGTTTTTT; J gene: TRBJ2-2; D gene: TRBD2; clone size: many; V gene: TRBV6-2/TRBV6-3
CDR3 protein: CASSLFGGTYEQYF; CDR3 DNA: TGTGCCAGCAGTTTGTTTGGGGGGACCTACGAGCAGTACTTC; J gene: TRBJ2-7; D gene: NA; clone size: many; V gene: TRBV12-3/TRBV12-4
CDR3 protein: CASREGLDTEAFF; CDR3 DNA: TGTGCCAGCAGAGAGGGGCTAGACACTGAAGCTTTCTTT; J gene: TRBJ1-1; D gene: NA; clone size: NA; V gene: TRBV6-1
CDR3 protein: CASSYRGTGANVLTF; CDR3 DNA: TGTGCCAGCAGCTACAGGGGAACTGGGGCCAACGTCCTGACTTTC; J gene: TRBJ2-6; D gene: TRBD1; clone size: NA; V gene: TRBV7-9
CDR3 protein: CASSGGGTAGYGYTF; CDR3 DNA: TGTGCCAGCAGTGGGGGGGGGACAGCGGGCTATGGCTACACCTTC; J gene: TRBJ1-2; D gene: TRBD1; clone size: many; V gene: TRBV28
CDR3 protein: CASSLLGGGALLVYEQYF; CDR3 DNA: TGTGCCAGCAGCTTATTGGGCGGGGGCGCCCTTTTGGTTTACGAGCAGTACTTC; J gene: TRBJ2-7; D gene: NA; clone size: NA; V gene: TRBV11-2
CDR3 protein: CASSRDRGLGTQYF; CDR3 DNA: TGTGCCAGCAGCCGGGACAGGGGCCTAGGGACCCAGTACTTC; J gene: TRBJ2-5; D gene: TRBD1; clone size: many; V gene: TRBV27
CDR3 protein: CASSYPSRPEELFF; CDR3 DNA: TGTGCCAGCAGTTACCCGTCCCGCCCCGAGGAGCTGTTTTTT; J gene: TRBJ2-2; D gene: NA; clone size: NA; V gene: TRBV6-5
CDR3 protein: CASIGTLMDYEQYF; CDR3 DNA: TGTGCCAGCATAGGGACTCTTATGGACTACGAGCAGTACTTC; J gene: TRBJ2-7; D gene: NA; clone size: few; V gene: TRBV6-1
CDR3 protein: CSAKSGGPGGEQYF; CDR3 DNA: TGCAGTGCTAAGTCAGGAGGCCCCGGCGGGGAGCAGTACTTC; J gene: TRBJ2-7; D gene: NA; clone size: many; V gene: TRBV20-1
CDR3 protein: CASSSKRTGNQPQHF; CDR3 DNA: TGTGCCAGCAGTTCAAAGAGGACAGGCAATCAGCCCCAGCATTTT; J gene: TRBJ1-5; D gene: NA; clone size: many; V gene: TRBV6-2/TRBV6-3
CDR3 protein: CASSYSGRTGEASFF; CDR3 DNA: TGTGCCAGCAGTTACTCCGGGCGAACAGGGGAGGCTAGTTTCTTT; J gene: TRBJ1-1; D gene: TRBD1; clone size: NA; V gene: TRBV6-5
CDR3 protein: CASSLIMGSAQETQYF; CDR3 DNA: TGTGCCAGCAGCTTAATCATGGGTAGCGCACAAGAGACCCAGTACTTC; J gene: TRBJ2-5; D gene: NA; clone size: many; V gene: TRBV7-2
CDR3 protein: CASSGMAGELFF; CDR3 DNA: TGTGCCAGCAGTGGGATGGCCGGGGAGCTGTTTTTT; J gene: TRBJ2-2; D gene: NA; clone size: NA; V gene: TRBV2
CDR3 protein: CASSERYMNTEAFF; CDR3 DNA: TGTGCCAGCAGTGAGAGGTACATGAACACTGAAGCTTTCTTT; J gene: TRBJ1-1; D gene: NA; clone size: many; V gene: TRBV2
CDR3 protein: CASSASGRGGELFF; CDR3 DNA: TGTGCCAGCAGTGCTAGCGGCAGGGGCGGGGAGCTGTTTTTT; J gene: TRBJ2-2; D gene: NA; clone size: many; V gene: TRBV25-1
CDR3 protein: CASSPRQMGLYEQYF; CDR3 DNA: TGTGCCAGCAGTCCGAGACAGATGGGCCTGTACGAGCAGTACTTC; J gene: TRBJ2-7; D gene: NA; clone size: many; V gene: TRBV12-3/TRBV12-4